What follows are 25 T cell receptor beta chains derived from one specimen sequenced in a study of cytotoxic CD8 clonotypes in ibrutinib-treated CLL. The assay was immunoSEQ multiplex PCR, and TCRdb's table has in-frame clones only and misses some. The sample contains some 300,000 clones, roughly 85% of which appear only once. Sample: PBMCs, taken before ibrutinib treatment. These receptors were taken from a human donor with chronic lymphocytic leukemia.

In this sample, this clone turned up once. V usage is TRBV5-6 and J usage is TRBJ1-2; 11 nucleotides match TRBD1. The CDR3 extends over 13 amino acids. Germline assignment: CDR1 SGHDT and CDR2 YYEEEE. V lost 7 bases, J lost 7 bases, and 6 bases stayed unmatched. CDR3 residues: CASRKDRGLGYTF. The CDR3 DNA sequence: TGTGCCAGCCGGAAGGACAGGGGGCTTGGCTACACCTTC.

The rearrangement links TRBV25-1 to TRBJ1-1; D call uncertain. The CDR3 has 16 residues. Looked up from germline, CDR1 is MGHDK and CDR2 is SYGVNS. Deletions cut 3 bases from V and 3 bases from J, with 17 bases between. CDR3 protein: CASSDTTLPRDTEAFF. The CDR3 nucleotides are TGTGCCAGCAGTGATACAACCCTACCTAGGGACACTGAAGCTTTCTTT.

The chain is built from TRBV28 and TRBJ2-7; no reliable D call. Trimming cost V 7 bases and J 2 bases, with 15 bases left between them. The CDR3 spans 14 residues. CDR1 MDHEN and CDR2 SYDVKM come from the germline V gene. CDR3 region: CASTRRTRPYEQYF. The CDR3 region has the DNA TGTGCCAGCACTCGCCGGACCCGACCCTACGAGCAGTACTTC. Using reference TRBV28 and TRBJ2-7 for the parts outside the CDR3, the full variable domain is DVKVTQSSRYLVKRTGEKVFLECVQDMDHENMFWYRQDPGLGLRLIYFSYDVKMKEKGDIPEGYSVSREKKERFSLILESASTNQTSMYLCASTRRTRPYEQYFGPGTRLTVT.

The rearrangement uses TRBV30 and TRBJ2-3, with 8 bases lining up with TRBD1. The J segment lost 1 base and the V segment lost 1 base, leaving 4 bases of the junction unmatched. Germline V gives CDR1 GTSNPN, CDR2 SVGIG (reference sequence). The CDR3 is 15 amino acids. Written as DNA, the CDR3 is TGTGCCTGGAGTGCGACAGGGGCGGGCACAGATACGCAGTATTTT. Amino acid sequence: CAWSATGAGTDTQYF.

The rearrangement links TRBV5-8 to TRBJ2-5; 8 nucleotides align to TRBD2. Germline CDR1 SGHTS, CDR2 YDEGEE. CDR3 length equals 16 residues. Unmatched junction bases numbered 9, after V lost 0 bases and J lost 5 bases. In DNA form, the CDR3 reads TGTGCCAGCAGCTTGGCCGTCCCTAGCGGGCGGGAGACCCAGTACTTC. Amino acids: CASSLAVPSGRETQYF.

The genes are TRBV28 and TRBJ2-5, with 12 positions matching TRBD1. The CDR3 loop spans 16 amino acids. V lost 6 bases, J lost 6 bases, and 11 bases stayed unmatched. From germline, CDR1 is MDHEN and CDR2 SYDVKM. CDR3 sequence: CASSRTGTGGVQTQYF. The CDR3 DNA is TGTGCCAGCAGCCGAACCGGGACAGGGGGCGTACAGACCCAGTACTTC.

The V and J genes are TRBV9 and TRBJ1-3; no clear D gene. CDR3 size: 16 residues. The ends were cut back, 0 bases at V and 0 bases at J, with 10 bases in the middle. Germline loops: CDR1 SGDLS, CDR2 YYNGEE. The CDR3 protein is CASSVAEATSGNTIYF. In DNA, the CDR3 is TGTGCCAGCAGCGTAGCTGAGGCCACCTCTGGAAACACCATATATTTT.

The rearrangement joins TRBV2 to TRBJ1-2; TRBD1 matches 9 bases. Germline CDR1 SNHLY, CDR2 FYNNEI. The CDR3 has 13 residues. Losses at the gene ends were 5 bases for V and 10 bases for J; bases not matched to a gene: 8. The CDR3 loop reads CASSIPGQGPYTF. The CDR3 DNA is TGTGCCAGCAGTATTCCGGGACAGGGTCCCTACACCTTC.

This sequence joins TRBV28 and TRBJ2-7; D remains ambiguous. CDR1 and CDR2 (germline): MDHEN, SYDVKM. The CDR3 has 11 amino acids. Deletions cut 8 bases from V and 2 bases from J, with 7 bases between. DNA of the CDR3: TGTGCCAGCGGGGTCACCTACGAGCAGTACTTC. This encodes CASGVTYEQYF.

The V gene is TRBV7-6, the J gene TRBJ1-2; 7 nucleotides line up with TRBD1. The ends lost 2 bases at V and 7 bases at J; junction bases unmatched: 16. This CDR3 has 17 residues. Germline lookup yields CDR1 SGHVS and CDR2 FNYEAQ. This chain's CDR3 is CASSLHPRETGEGGYTF. The CDR3 DNA is TGTGCCAGCAGCTTACACCCCAGGGAAACAGGGGAAGGTGGCTACACCTTC.

As to this clone: Lacking the conserved final phenylalanine or tryptophan, this CDR3 likely reflects a read error. The limits of the CDR3 on the DNA are not certain, so only TCRdb's listed CDR3 is given. CDR3 residues: CASSFGRENVI. The chain links TRBV7-9 to TRBJ2-7; TRBD2 was called by the table and not checked on the DNA. The CDR3 length equals 11 residues, ends included. Per germline, CDR1 SEHNR and CDR2 FQNEAQ (reference sequence).

This clone was seen only a few times. The chain recombines TRBV4-3 with TRBJ2-7; no reliable D call. Germline V gives CDR1 LGHNA, CDR2 YSLEER. The V gene lost 3 bases and the J gene lost 5 bases, with 20 bases spanning the gap. There are 16 residues in the CDR3. CDR3 region: CASSQQPGLSTDEQYF. The CDR3 DNA follows: TGCGCCAGCAGCCAGCAACCGGGCCTGTCAACAGACGAGCAGTACTTC.

CDR3 sequence: CASSWLLAVEADTQYF. CDR3 coding DNA: TGTGCCAGCAGCTGGTTACTAGCGGTCGAGGCAGATACGCAGTATTTT. The V and J genes are TRBV11-2 and TRBJ2-3, with 8 nucleotides matching TRBD2. CDR1 and CDR2 from the germline V gene are SGHAT and FQNNGV. The J segment lost 4 bases and the V segment lost 4 bases, leaving 10 bases of the junction unmatched. This CDR3 is built from 16 residues.

Turning to this clone: This same CDR3 is encoded by further DNA sequences in the sample. The V and J genes are TRBV7-9 and TRBJ2-1, with D hard to call. This CDR3 is built from 13 residues. The germline CDR1 and CDR2 sequences are SEHNR and FQNEAQ (reference sequence). V was shortened by 3 bases and J by 2 bases, with 5 bases between the two germline ends. The CDR3 DNA reads as TGTGCCAGCAGCTTTCTTACCTACAATGAGCAGTTCTTC. Its protein is CASSFLTYNEQFF.

The chain carries TRBV7-2 and TRBJ2-2; D gene ambiguous. The germline V gene encodes CDR1 SGHTA and CDR2 FQGNSA. The CDR3 covers 14 residues. V shed 5 bases and J shed 6 bases, with 13 bases lying between them. This CDR3 reads CASSPLSGAGELFF. CDR3 DNA sequence: TGTGCCAGCAGCCCGCTGAGTGGCGCCGGGGAGCTGTTTTTT.

The CDR3: CASSLPGGELFF. The CDR3 coding sequence is TGCGCCAGCAGCCTCCCCGGCGGGGAGCTGTTTTTT. The J gene is TRBJ2-2, the V gene TRBV5-1; D gene uncertain. The CDR3 loop spans 12 amino acids. Germline V gene data show CDR1 as SGHRS and CDR2 as YFSETQ. Between the trimmed V and J ends, which lost 4 bases and 7 bases, there was a span of 8 bases. Looking up the rest from reference TRBV5-1 and TRBJ2-2 gives the full variable domain: KAGVTQTPRYLIKTRGQQVTLSCSPISGHRSVSWYQQTPGQGLQFLFEYFSETQRNKGNFPGRFSGRQFSNSRSEMNVSTLELGDSALYLCASSLPGGELFFGEGSRLTVL.

The chain carries TRBV11-3 and TRBJ1-1; the match to TRBD1 covers 11 bases. The V gene end was trimmed by 5 bases and the J gene end by 4 bases; junction bases not matched to a gene: 3. The CDR3 is 14 residues long. Germline V CDR1 and CDR2: SGHNT, YENEEA. This chain's CDR3 is CASSEGTGGTEAFF. Here the CDR3 DNA reads TGTGCCAGCAGCGAAGGGACAGGGGGCACTGAAGCTTTCTTT.

This clone was found once. This chain connects TRBV7-2 to TRBJ2-7, with D uncertain. The CDR3 totals 11 residues. Germline CDR1 reads SGHTA; CDR2 reads FQGNSA. V gave up 3 bases and J gave up 3 bases, with 3 bases separating them. Written as DNA, the CDR3 is TGTGCCAGCAGCTTTTACTACGAGCAGTACTTC. Translating it yields CASSFYYEQYF.

The chain combines TRBV11-2 with TRBJ1-5; no firm D call. CDR1 SGHAT and CDR2 FQNNGV come from the germline V gene. Trimming stripped 4 bases from V and 7 bases from J, with 8 bases between. CDR3 length: 12 residues. CDR3 nucleotide sequence: TGTGCCAGCAGCTCGAATGGGCAGCCCCAGCATTTT. Protein product: CASSSNGQPQHF.

The rearrangement uses TRBV5-6 and TRBJ2-7; the match to TRBD1 covers 7 bases. Germline CDR1 reads SGHDT; CDR2 reads YYEEEE. The J segment lost 12 bases and the V segment lost 0 bases, leaving 6 bases of the junction unmatched. The CDR3 runs to 12 residues. The DNA for the CDR3 is TGTGCCAGCAGCTTGGCCCACAGGGGAGTGTACTTC. This gives the protein CASSLAHRGVYF.

The rearrangement links TRBV11-3 to TRBJ2-7, with D possibly being TRBD2 (5 bases). This CDR3 spans 15 amino acids. Germline CDR1 reads SGHNT; CDR2 reads YENEEA. V lost 2 bases, J lost 5 bases, and 16 bases lay in between. In DNA form, the CDR3 reads TGTGCCAGCAGCTTACAGCCGGGAACTCCCCACGAGCAGTACTTC. Protein: CASSLQPGTPHEQYF.

In its sample, this clone was seen once. The V gene is TRBV7-3, the J gene TRBJ1-2; 7 bases map to TRBD1. This CDR3 is 13 amino acids long. The V gene end was trimmed by 1 base and the J gene end by 7 bases; junction bases not matched to a gene: 3. The germline V gene has CDR1 SGHTA and CDR2 FQGTGA. This CDR3 is CASSLRQGAGYTF. DNA of the CDR3: TGTGCCAGCAGCTTAAGACAGGGAGCTGGCTACACCTTC.

V usage is TRBV5-4 and J usage is TRBJ2-2; 9 bases line up with TRBD2. Germline-derived CDR1 and CDR2 are SGHNT and YYREEE (reference sequence). Trimming cost V 4 bases and J 0 bases; bases outside gene matches: 4. This CDR3 comprises 16 residues. CDR3 in amino acids: CASSRGLATNTGELFF. The DNA of the CDR3 is TGTGCCAGCAGCCGAGGACTAGCGACGAACACCGGGGAGCTGTTTTTT.

Only one count was recorded for this clone. The chain employs TRBV4-2 and TRBJ2-5; D gene unclear. Germline V gene lookup returns CDR1 LGHNA and CDR2 YNFKEQ. V was shortened by 1 base and J by 3 bases, with 6 bases between the two germline ends. The CDR3 extends over 13 amino acids. CDR3 loop: CASSQGPKETQYF. CDR3 coding DNA: TGTGCCAGCAGCCAAGGGCCGAAAGAGACCCAGTACTTC.

The rearrangement joins TRBV28 to TRBJ1-5; 11 positions match TRBD1. The CDR3 extends over 15 amino acids. With V trimmed by 6 bases and J by 4 bases, 5 bases remained unmatched. From germline, CDR1 is MDHEN and CDR2 SYDVKM. CDR3 nucleotides: TGTGCCAGCAGGTCGGGACAGGGGGAGAATCAGCCCCAGCATTTT. It codes for CASRSGQGENQPQHF.